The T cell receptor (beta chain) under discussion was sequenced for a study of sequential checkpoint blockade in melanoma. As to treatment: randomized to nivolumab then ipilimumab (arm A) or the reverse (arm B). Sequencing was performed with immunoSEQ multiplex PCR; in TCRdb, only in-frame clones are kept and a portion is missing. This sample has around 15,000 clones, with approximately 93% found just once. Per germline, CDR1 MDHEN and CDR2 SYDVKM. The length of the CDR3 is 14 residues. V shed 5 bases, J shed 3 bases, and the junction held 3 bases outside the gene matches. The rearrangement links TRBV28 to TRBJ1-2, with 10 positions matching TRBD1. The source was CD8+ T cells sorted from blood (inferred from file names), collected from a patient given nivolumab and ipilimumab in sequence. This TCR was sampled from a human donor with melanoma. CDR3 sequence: CASSIGTGDYGYTF. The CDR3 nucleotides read TGTGCCAGCAGTATCGGGACAGGGGACTATGGCTACACCTTC.